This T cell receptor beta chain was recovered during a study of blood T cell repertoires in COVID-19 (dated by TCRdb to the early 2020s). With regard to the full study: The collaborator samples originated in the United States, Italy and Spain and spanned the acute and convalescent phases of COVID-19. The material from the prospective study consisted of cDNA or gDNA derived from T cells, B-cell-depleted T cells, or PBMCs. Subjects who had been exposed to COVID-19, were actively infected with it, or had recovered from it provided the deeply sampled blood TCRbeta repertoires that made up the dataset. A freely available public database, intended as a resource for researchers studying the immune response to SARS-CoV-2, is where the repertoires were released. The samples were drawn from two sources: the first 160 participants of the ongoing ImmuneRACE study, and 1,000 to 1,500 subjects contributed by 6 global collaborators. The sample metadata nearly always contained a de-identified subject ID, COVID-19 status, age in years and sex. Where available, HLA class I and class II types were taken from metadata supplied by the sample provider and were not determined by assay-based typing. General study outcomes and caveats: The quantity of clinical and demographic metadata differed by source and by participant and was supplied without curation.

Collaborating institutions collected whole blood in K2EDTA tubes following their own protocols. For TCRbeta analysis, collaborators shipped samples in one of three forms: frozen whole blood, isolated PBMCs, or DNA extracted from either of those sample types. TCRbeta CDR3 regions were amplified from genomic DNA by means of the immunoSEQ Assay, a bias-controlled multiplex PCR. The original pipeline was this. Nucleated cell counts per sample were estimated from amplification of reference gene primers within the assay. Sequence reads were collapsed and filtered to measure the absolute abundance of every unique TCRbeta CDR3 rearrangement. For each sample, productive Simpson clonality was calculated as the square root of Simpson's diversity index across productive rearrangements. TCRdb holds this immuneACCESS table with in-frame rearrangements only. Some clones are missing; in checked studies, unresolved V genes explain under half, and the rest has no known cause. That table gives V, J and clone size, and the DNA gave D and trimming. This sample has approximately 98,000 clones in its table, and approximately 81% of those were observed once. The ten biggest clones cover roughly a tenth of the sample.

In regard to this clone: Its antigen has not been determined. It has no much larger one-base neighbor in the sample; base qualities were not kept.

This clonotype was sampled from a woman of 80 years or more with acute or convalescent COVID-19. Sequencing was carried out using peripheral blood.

For the CDR3, the sequence is CASRSAMTAYNEQFF. Here is the DNA: TGCGCCAGCAGGTCCGCGATGACAGCATACAATGAGCAGTTCTTC. The sequence is built from TRBV5-1 and TRBJ2-1; the D gene is perhaps TRBD1, from 5 matching bases. Trimming removed 5 bases from V and 4 bases from J, leaving 16 bases between the germline ends. CDR1 and CDR2 (SGHRS, YFSETQ) derive from the germline V gene. Its CDR3 holds 15 amino acids, cysteine through phenylalanine. The retained sequence is limited to the CDR3, 45 bases, with the frame set at the first base.